This TCR beta chain was found in a study of blood T cell repertoires in COVID-19. On the study more broadly: Collection of acute and convalescent COVID-19 samples took place in the United States, Italy and Spain. Sources were T cells, B-cell-depleted T cells, or PBMCs; the material itself was cDNA or gDNA.

As originally analysed: How many nucleated cells were present was estimated from reference gene primer amplification. Sequencing was performed with immunoSEQ multiplex PCR; in TCRdb, only in-frame clones are kept and a portion is missing. Clone size and V and J calls were adopted from that table, with D and trimming inferred from the DNA. The sample yields approximately 40,000 clones, approximately 92% seen once. Trimming removed 5 bases from V and 7 bases from J; junction bases left unmatched: 11. The CDR3 length is 15 residues. The germline gives CDR1 SGHRS, CDR2 YFSETQ. The chain couples TRBV5-1 to TRBJ1-2; 10 positions agree with TRBD1. This TCR was sampled from a woman aged 80 or older with acute or convalescent COVID-19. Material: peripheral blood. CDR3 DNA sequence: TGCGCCAGCAGAGCCGGGACAGGGGAGGCATTTGGCTACACCTTC. As protein: CASRAGTGEAFGYTF.